Below are 19 T cell receptor beta chains sequenced from a single sample in a study of technical replicates of blood from a handful of donors. Data came from immunoSEQ multiplex PCR; TCRdb stores just in-frame clones and leaves some out. Seen here are around 97,000 clones, about 95% observed once, and the top ten hold about 0.3%. Sequenced: T cells isolated from PBMCs. The receptors here all came from a human donor in good health.

The chain links TRBV5-1 to TRBJ1-2, with TRBD1 matching 7 bases. The trim removed 3 bases at V and 1 base at J, leaving 3 bases unmatched. This CDR3 contains 14 residues. Germline assignment: CDR1 SGHRS and CDR2 YFSETQ. CDR3: CASSSQGINYGYTF. The CDR3 coding sequence is TGCGCCAGCAGCTCACAGGGGATTAACTATGGCTACACCTTC.

The CDR3, as DNA: TGTGCCAGCAGCGACAGGGGAAGGACTGAAGCTTTCTTT. Protein sequence: CASSDRGRTEAFF. The chain employs TRBV7-9 and TRBJ1-1, with 8 bases fitting TRBD1. The CDR3 loop spans 13 amino acids. J gave up 5 bases and V 5 bases, and 4 bases lay outside the gene matches. Germline V gives CDR1 SEHNR, CDR2 FQNEAQ (reference sequence).

This clone was recorded once. The chain uses TRBV14 and TRBJ1-2; TRBD1 is a possible D gene (6 bases). The CDR3 is 16 amino acids. Germline CDR1 is SGHDN and CDR2 is FVKESK. Trimming took off 0 bases at V and 6 bases at J, with 17 bases between the two ends. CDR3 nucleotide sequence: TGTGCCAGCAGCCAAGACTCACAGGGCCGCCGTAATGGCTACACCTTC. It specifies CASSQDSQGRRNGYTF.

This chain links TRBV11-2 with TRBJ1-2, with 7 bases fitting TRBD1. The CDR3 is 14 residues long. Unmatched junction bases numbered 7, after V lost 5 bases and J lost 4 bases. Per germline, CDR1 SGHAT and CDR2 FQNNGV. CDR3 amino acids: CASSPGTALYGYTF. In DNA, the CDR3 is TGTGCCAGCAGCCCAGGGACAGCCCTCTATGGCTACACCTTC.

The chain is built from TRBV7-9 and TRBJ1-5; 8 positions match TRBD1. The CDR3 runs 14 residues. Germline CDR1 and CDR2: SEHNR and FQNEAQ (reference sequence). The V segment lost 5 bases and the J segment 5 bases; nucleotides outside the gene matches: 5. CDR3 in amino acids: CASSRTGRDQPQHF. The CDR3, as DNA: TGTGCCAGCAGCCGGACAGGGAGAGATCAGCCCCAGCATTTT.

The chain joins TRBV5-6 to TRBJ2-7; D may be TRBD2 (5 bases). The CDR3 has 15 residues. V lost 5 bases, J lost 0 bases, and 15 bases lay in between. The germline V gene has CDR1 SGHDT and CDR2 YYEEEE. The CDR3, as DNA: TGTGCCAGCAGGTTAAGCAGCGGAGGCTCCTACGAGCAGTACTTC. This encodes CASRLSSGGSYEQYF.

The chain joins TRBV30 to TRBJ2-7; TRBD1 might be the D (5 bases). The CDR3 length is 13 residues. V was shortened by 0 bases and J by 1 base, with 7 bases between the two germline ends. CDR1 and CDR2 from the germline V gene are GTSNPN and SVGIG (reference sequence). Here the CDR3 DNA reads TGTGCCTGGAGTGTCAAGGGGTCCTACGAGCAGTACTTC. This encodes CAWSVKGSYEQYF.

In this sample, this clone turned up once. The chain uses TRBV9 and TRBJ1-2; 9 bases fit TRBD1. This CDR3 is 15 amino acids long. V shed 3 bases, J shed 8 bases, and the junction held 11 bases outside the gene matches. Per the germline V gene, CDR1 is SGDLS and CDR2 is YYNGEE. The CDR3 protein is CASSGIEGQGFGYTF. The CDR3 bases are TGTGCCAGCAGCGGCATTGAGGGACAGGGATTCGGCTACACCTTC.

The V and J genes are TRBV4-1 and TRBJ2-3, with 8 bases aligning to TRBD2. Germline CDR1 is MGHRA and CDR2 is YSYEKL. This CDR3 is built from 16 residues. Trimming removed 0 bases from V and 2 bases from J; junction bases left unmatched: 4. CDR3 DNA: TGCGCCAGCAGCCAAGACCCGGGACTAGTCACAGATACGCAGTATTTT. Amino acids: CASSQDPGLVTDTQYF.

The chain couples TRBV28 to TRBJ2-1; 7 positions agree with TRBD2. The junction had 15 bases not matched to a gene; V was cut back by 9 bases and J by 4 bases. Germline assignment: CDR1 MDHEN and CDR2 SYDVKM. This CDR3 comprises 16 residues. CDR3 bases: TGTGCCAGTAAACCAAAGCGGGAAAGGTTATACAATGAGCAGTTCTTC. Translation: CASKPKRERLYNEQFF. Together with reference TRBV28 and TRBJ2-1, the CDR3 gives the full variable domain: DVKVTQSSRYLVKRTGEKVFLECVQDMDHENMFWYRQDPGLGLRLIYFSYDVKMKEKGDIPEGYSVSREKKERFSLILESASTNQTSMYLCASKPKRERLYNEQFFGPGTRLTVL.

This clone was counted a few times. The CDR3 here is CASSFQDKYEQYF. In nucleotides, the CDR3 is TGTGCCAGCAGCTTTCAGGACAAGTACGAGCAGTACTTC. The chain links TRBV5-4 to TRBJ2-7; possible D gene TRBD1, 5 bases. V shed 2 bases and J shed 4 bases, with 10 bases lying between them. The CDR3 has 13 amino acids. Germline V gene sequence: CDR1 SGHNT, CDR2 YYREEE (reference sequence).

This clone was observed a single time. The chain joins TRBV5-1 to TRBJ1-2, with 9 bases fitting TRBD1. J gave up 6 bases and V 4 bases, and 4 bases lay outside the gene matches. This CDR3 is 13 amino acids long. From germline, CDR1 is SGHRS and CDR2 YFSETQ. The DNA of the CDR3 is TGCGCCAGCAGCCTGGACAGGGGTAATGGCTACACCTTC. Protein product: CASSLDRGNGYTF.

The chain couples TRBV19 to TRBJ2-2; 10 bases align to TRBD2. CDR1 is LNHDA, CDR2 SQIVND, per germline (reference sequence). The ends lost 3 bases at V and 1 base at J; junction bases unmatched: 14. This CDR3 contains 20 residues. CDR3 sequence (DNA): TGTGCCAGTAGTATGGTGGGCATCCTAACTAGCGGGATGAACACCGGGGAGCTGTTTTTT. It encodes CASSMVGILTSGMNTGELFF.

This chain links TRBV11-1 with TRBJ2-7; tentative D call: TRBD1 (6 bases). This CDR3 is 15 amino acids long. Deletions cut 5 bases from V and 1 base from J, with 15 bases between. Germline-derived CDR1 and CDR2 are SGHAT and FQDESV (reference sequence). The CDR3 DNA is TGTGCCAGCAGCCCCCGGAGGACAGTTTCCTACGAGCAGTACTTC. This encodes CASSPRRTVSYEQYF.

This chain uses TRBV19 with TRBJ1-2, with D hard to call. CDR1 is LNHDA, CDR2 SQIVND, per germline (reference sequence). The CDR3 totals 14 residues. Trimming left V 1 base short and J 6 bases short, with 12 bases between. CDR3 nucleotide sequence: TGTGCCAGTAGTATAGGTCCGGGAAACCATGGCTACACCTTC. Translation gives CASSIGPGNHGYTF.

The chain carries TRBV10-1 and TRBJ2-7; D remains unclear. Looked up from germline, CDR1 is WNHNN and CDR2 is SYGVQD (reference sequence). Trimming shortened V by 7 bases and J by 3 bases, and 10 bases separated the two germline ends. This CDR3 has 12 residues. The CDR3 DNA sequence: TGCGCCAGCAAGAGCGCCGTCTACGAGCAGTACTTC. It translates to CASKSAVYEQYF.

This clone came up once. V usage is TRBV6-1 and J usage is TRBJ2-7; 7 positions agree with TRBD1. The CDR3 has 15 residues. V lost 3 bases and J lost 4; bases outside the gene matches: 9. Germline values: CDR1 MNHNS, CDR2 SASEGT. CDR3 DNA: TGTGCCAGCAGTGATTCCGGGACAGCCAGATACGAGCAGTACTTC. Encoded protein: CASSDSGTARYEQYF.

The V call is TRBV15, the J call TRBJ1-2; D might be TRBD1 (5 bases). With 1 base removed from V and 8 bases from J, the gap between germline ends came to 14 bases. The CDR3 runs to 14 residues. Germline-derived CDR1 and CDR2 are LNHNV and YYDKDF (reference sequence). CDR3 bases: TGTGCCACCAGCAGAGGCAGGGAACGAAGGGGCTACACCTTC. Translated: CATSRGRERRGYTF.

The J gene is TRBJ1-2, the V gene TRBV28; 7 bases line up with TRBD1. V lost 5 bases, J lost 5 bases, and 8 bases stayed unmatched. The CDR3 length is 14 residues. Germline CDR1 is MDHEN and CDR2 is SYDVKM. The CDR3 region is CASSHDRVLYGYTF. In DNA, the CDR3 is TGTGCCAGCAGTCATGACAGGGTCCTATATGGCTACACCTTC.